What follows are 23 T cell receptor beta chains derived from one specimen sequenced in a study of T cell responses to AZD1222 COVID-19 vaccine. The repertoire was sequenced with immunoSEQ multiplex PCR; TCRdb's copy has only in-frame clones and lacks some. The sample has some 180,000 clones, about 90% seen once. The input for sequencing was peripheral blood, taken on day 0 of AZD1222 vaccination. The receptors originated from an adult in good health.

The chain combines TRBV2 with TRBJ1-6, with D perhaps matching TRBD1 (6 bases). Germline CDR1 and CDR2: SNHLY and FYNNEI. V lost 7 bases and J lost 10, with 17 bases in between. The CDR3 runs to 14 residues. The CDR3 DNA reads TGTGCCAGCAATACAGGACAGTATGGATCACCCCTCCACTTT. This sequence encodes CASNTGQYGSPLHF.

DNA for the CDR3: TGTGCCAGCAGCCAAGATGAAAGGGTAGAGACCCAGTACTTC. This codes for CASSQDERVETQYF. This sequence joins TRBV3-1 (or the pseudogene TRBV3-2) and TRBJ2-5, with D unresolved. Germline CDR1 LGHDT, CDR2 YNNKEL (reference sequence). The CDR3 consists of 14 residues. Trimming removed 0 bases at V and 4 bases at J, with 9 bases between.

The chain combines TRBV5-8 with TRBJ1-6; D is undetermined. The V gene's germline CDR1 is SGHTS and CDR2 YDEGEE. CDR3 length: 13 amino acids. With 4 bases removed from V and 5 bases from J, the gap between germline ends came to 7 bases. CDR3 loop: CASSVVHNSPLHF. In DNA form, the CDR3 reads TGTGCCAGCAGCGTAGTACATAATTCACCCCTCCACTTT.

The chain is built from TRBV28 and TRBJ1-1; D call uncertain. CDR1 and CDR2 from the germline V gene are MDHEN and SYDVKM. CDR3 length equals 15 residues. V was shortened by 5 bases and J by 0 bases, with 13 bases between the two germline ends. Written as DNA, the CDR3 is TGTGCCAGCAGTGGGATGGCAAACATGAACACTGAAGCTTTCTTT. This encodes CASSGMANMNTEAFF.

The chain has TRBV7-8 and TRBJ2-7; perhaps D is TRBD1 or TRBD2 (5 bases each). Germline V gene data show CDR1 as SGHVS and CDR2 as FQNEAQ. V was trimmed by 5 bases and J by 1 base, leaving 9 bases between them. CDR3 length equals 13 residues. The CDR3, as DNA: TGTGCCAGCAGCCGGGACCCATCCTACGAGCAGTACTTC. Protein product: CASSRDPSYEQYF.

The V call is TRBV6-5, the J call TRBJ2-2; TRBD1 might be the D (6 bases). V was shortened by 7 bases and J by 6 bases, with 12 bases between the two germline ends. This CDR3 contains 13 residues. The germline V gene encodes CDR1 MNHEY and CDR2 SVGAGI. The CDR3 nucleotides read TGTGCCAGCACCGAGGGGGTAGCCGGGGAGCTGTTTTTT. The encoded protein is CASTEGVAGELFF.

The chain is built from TRBV10-3 and TRBJ1-6; no firm D call. V gave up 0 bases and J gave up 7 bases, with 13 bases separating them. Looked up from germline, CDR1 is ENHRY and CDR2 is SYGVKD. The CDR3 contains 16 residues. The CDR3 DNA is TGTGCCATCAGTGAGTCGGGTTCACACTCGAATTCACCCCTCCACTTT. Translated, it gives CAISESGSHSNSPLHF.

The J gene is TRBJ2-7, the V gene TRBV11-2; TRBD2 might be the D (5 bases). Germline values: CDR1 SGHAT, CDR2 FQNNGV. V was pared by 7 bases and J by 3 bases, with 16 bases between. This CDR3 has 14 amino acids. The CDR3 nucleotides are TGTGCCAGCAACAGCTTCGGACGGGGCTACGAGCAGTACTTC. As protein: CASNSFGRGYEQYF.

This chain links TRBV28 with TRBJ1-3; 7 bases are a match to TRBD1. The CDR3 runs to 15 residues. With 6 bases clipped from V and 3 bases from J, the junction kept 8 bases outside the gene matches. Germline-derived CDR1 and CDR2 are MDHEN and SYDVKM. The CDR3 spells CASRDTGDGGNTIYF. CDR3 in DNA: TGTGCCAGCAGGGACACAGGGGACGGTGGAAACACCATATATTTT.

The chain couples TRBV4-2 to TRBJ2-7; tentatively, D is TRBD1 (5 bases). V lost 2 bases to trimming and J lost 4 bases, with 15 bases between them. Germline V gene sequence: CDR1 LGHNA, CDR2 YNFKEQ. The CDR3 runs 15 residues. The CDR3 nucleotides are TGTGCCAGCAGCCAAAAGATCATACAGGTTTACGAGCAGTACTTC. Translation gives CASSQKIIQVYEQYF.

V and J are TRBV18 and TRBJ2-2; TRBD2 might be the D (6 bases). The CDR3 length is 16 residues. The germline V and J ends were trimmed by 6 bases and 6 bases, with 20 bases remaining between them. CDR1 and CDR2 (germline): KGHSH, LQKENI. The DNA of the CDR3 is TGTGCCAGCTCGCCAGCGGGTCTCCATGGGGCCGGGGAGCTGTTTTTT. Protein: CASSPAGLHGAGELFF. Complete variable domain (other parts from reference TRBV18 and TRBJ2-2): NAGVMQNPRHLVRRRGQEARLRCSPMKGHSHVYWYRQLPEEGLKFMVYLQKENIIDESGMPKERFSAEFPKEGPSILRIQQVVRGDSAAYFCASSPAGLHGAGELFFGEGSRLTVL.

J is TRBJ2-6 and V is TRBV18; TRBD1 agrees at 9 bases. The junction had 11 bases not matched to a gene; V was cut back by 3 bases and J by 2 bases. Germline V gives CDR1 KGHSH, CDR2 LQKENI. This CDR3 is 19 amino acids long. Here the CDR3 reads CASSPTGTGPTTGANVLTF. As DNA, the CDR3 is TGTGCCAGCTCACCGACCGGGACAGGGCCCACCACTGGGGCCAACGTCCTGACTTTC.

CDR3 sequence (DNA): TGTGCCAGTAATCTCGCGGCGGGGTGGGCCGGGGAGCTGTTTTTT. Its protein is CASNLAAGWAGELFF. The chain links TRBV19 to TRBJ2-2; D is perhaps TRBD2 (6 bases). Germline-derived CDR1 and CDR2 are LNHDA and SQIVND (reference sequence). Trimming left V 7 bases short and J 6 bases short, with 18 bases between. The CDR3 covers 15 residues.

There are a few counts of this clone. The chain employs TRBV2 and TRBJ1-6; the D gene is possibly TRBD1 (5 bases). Between the trimmed V and J ends, which lost 8 bases and 5 bases, there was a span of 19 bases. This CDR3 has 16 amino acids. CDR1 is SNHLY and CDR2 is FYNNEI in the germline V gene. The CDR3 DNA reads as TGTGCCAGCTCTAGAACAAGGGGACTAGATAATTCACCCCTCCACTTT. Residues: CASSRTRGLDNSPLHF.

The chain is built from TRBV28 and TRBJ1-4; TRBD1 agrees at 10 bases. The CDR3 sequence is 16 residues long. CDR1 MDHEN and CDR2 SYDVKM come from the germline V gene. Germline trimming cut 4 bases from V and 5 bases from J; bases unmatched to any gene: 7. The CDR3 region is CASSSMTGGENEKLFF. The CDR3, as DNA: TGTGCCAGCAGTTCCATGACAGGGGGCGAGAATGAAAAACTGTTTTTT. Together with reference TRBV28 and TRBJ1-4, the CDR3 gives the full variable domain: DVKVTQSSRYLVKRTGEKVFLECVQDMDHENMFWYRQDPGLGLRLIYFSYDVKMKEKGDIPEGYSVSREKKERFSLILESASTNQTSMYLCASSSMTGGENEKLFFGSGTQLSVL.

V usage is TRBV5-4 and J usage is TRBJ1-2; no clear D. This CDR3 comprises 13 residues. Trimming stripped 2 bases from V and 4 bases from J, with 9 bases between. CDR1 is SGHNT and CDR2 is YYREEE in the germline V gene (reference sequence). The DNA for the CDR3 is TGTGCCAGCAGCTTTGCGGCAGTCTATGGCTACACCTTC. Protein product: CASSFAAVYGYTF.

This clone was seen only once. The V gene is TRBV6-5, the J gene TRBJ2-1; 9 bases are a match to TRBD2. Germline lookup yields CDR1 MNHEY and CDR2 SVGAGI. CDR3 size: 15 residues. The junction had 6 bases not matched to a gene; V was cut back by 4 bases and J by 5 bases. In DNA form, the CDR3 reads TGTGCCAGCAGTTCCATGACTAGCGGAAACAATGAGCAGTTCTTC. It is translated as CASSSMTSGNNEQFF.

The V gene is TRBV27, the J gene TRBJ1-5, with 7 bases identical to TRBD1. The length of the CDR3 is 14 residues. CDR1 and CDR2 from the germline V gene are MNHEY and SMNVEV (reference sequence). Germline trimming cut 8 bases from V and 4 bases from J; bases unmatched to any gene: 8. CDR3 DNA sequence: TGTGCCAGCGGAATACAGGGGTCTAATCAGCCCCAGCATTTT. Amino acid sequence: CASGIQGSNQPQHF.

The chain combines TRBV7-2 with TRBJ1-5; D unresolved. V was cut by 2 bases and J by 3 bases, with 17 bases left in between. Germline CDR1 is SGHTA and CDR2 is FQGNSA. This CDR3 comprises 17 residues. In DNA form, the CDR3 reads TGTGCCAGCAGCTTATACGGTACCGGGGAGGCCAATCAGCCCCAGCATTTT. It specifies CASSLYGTGEANQPQHF.

The table lists this clone with a count of one. This sequence joins TRBV28 and TRBJ2-7; D may be TRBD1 (6 bases). This CDR3 comprises 14 residues. Germline-derived CDR1 and CDR2 are MDHEN and SYDVKM. V lost 8 bases and J 1 base, leaving 15 bases between the germline ends. Written as DNA, the CDR3 is TGTGCCAGCGGGGGCCATCAAGGGTCCTACGAGCAGTACTTC. It yields the protein CASGGHQGSYEQYF. Variable domain in full (rest from reference TRBV28 and TRBJ2-7): DVKVTQSSRYLVKRTGEKVFLECVQDMDHENMFWYRQDPGLGLRLIYFSYDVKMKEKGDIPEGYSVSREKKERFSLILESASTNQTSMYLCASGGHQGSYEQYFGPGTRLTVT.

The genes are TRBV18 and TRBJ1-2; no clear D. V lost 3 bases, J lost 5 bases, and 13 bases lay in between. Germline V gene lookup returns CDR1 KGHSH and CDR2 LQKENI. CDR3 length: 14 amino acids. The CDR3: CASSPDWGPYGYTF. CDR3 DNA sequence: TGTGCCAGCTCACCCGATTGGGGTCCGTATGGCTACACCTTC.

The chain links TRBV28 to TRBJ1-5; D perhaps matches TRBD1 (6 bases). CDR1 MDHEN and CDR2 SYDVKM come from the germline V gene. The length of the CDR3 is 14 residues. V was clipped by 2 bases and J by 7 bases, with 12 bases between them. This chain's CDR3 is CASSLPGEDQPQHF. Here the CDR3 DNA reads TGTGCCAGCAGTTTACCAGGGGAGGACCAGCCCCAGCATTTT.

The V call is TRBV9, the J call TRBJ1-2, with D perhaps matching TRBD1 (6 bases). Per germline, CDR1 SGDLS and CDR2 YYNGEE. Trimming stripped 4 bases from V and 5 bases from J, with 15 bases between. This CDR3 spans 14 amino acids. This CDR3 reads CASSIGGSLYGYTF. The DNA of the CDR3 is TGTGCCAGCAGCATCGGGGGCTCTTTGTATGGCTACACCTTC.